The 12 T cell receptor beta chains below all came from one sample that was sequenced in a study of T-cell reconstitution after alpha-beta-depleted transplantation in children. For TCRbeta, the library was prepared with unique molecular identifiers. TCRdb re-derived calls from the PCR reads in MiXCR, one entry per CDR3 protein. The sample carries 490,000 or so distinct CDR3 sequences, around 13% recorded once. Sequencing was performed on PBMCs from the stem cell graft donor, taken from the stem cell graft. The source is a human donor who donated a stem cell graft to a child with combined immunodeficiency.

The chain uses TRBV12-3 or TRBV12-4 and TRBJ2-1, with 7 bases matching TRBD2. The CDR3 is 15 residues long. V trimming: 8 bases; J trimming: 3 bases; junction bases outside the gene matches: 10. The CDR3 bases are TGTGCCAGCTCGACCGGGACTACCAACTACAATGAGCAGTTCTTC. It yields the protein CASSTGTTNYNEQFF.

In its sample, this clonotype was seen many times. The chain recombines TRBV20-1 with TRBJ2-3; no clear D. Germline V CDR1 and CDR2: DFQATT, SNEGSKA (reference sequence). Trimming shortened V by 3 bases and J by 4 bases, and 8 bases separated the two germline ends. This CDR3 has 12 residues. CDR3 protein: CSASGRADTQYF. The CDR3 nucleotides read TGCAGTGCTAGTGGGCGAGCAGATACGCAGTATTTT.

The rearrangement uses TRBV12-5 and TRBJ2-5; TRBD1 might be the D (5 bases). The CDR3 length is 12 residues. V dropped 6 bases and J dropped 4 bases, with 9 bases sitting between them. The V gene's germline CDR1 is LGHNT and CDR2 FRNRAP. This CDR3 is CASGPRVETQYF. In DNA form, the CDR3 reads TGTGCTAGTGGCCCCAGGGTAGAGACCCAGTACTTC.

Ten or more counts support this clonotype. J is TRBJ2-7 and V is TRBV4-3; weak D call: TRBD2 (6 bases). Germline lookup yields CDR1 LGHNA and CDR2 YSLEER. CDR3 size: 16 residues. Trimming stripped 0 bases from V and 2 bases from J, with 14 bases between. CDR3 nucleotides: TGCGCCAGCAGCCAAGATCGGGTTAGCGGAGCCTACGAGCAGTACTTC. This translates into CASSQDRVSGAYEQYF.

In this sample, this clonotype turned up a few times. A single base separates this from a much larger clone, so it may be a read error. This chain links TRBV6-2 or TRBV6-3 with TRBJ2-7; no definite D call. The CDR3 is made up of 10 amino acids. The germline CDR1 and CDR2 sequences are MNHEY and SVGEGT. V was pared by 6 bases and J by 1 base, with 1 base between. DNA for the CDR3: TGTGCCAGCAGATCCTACGAGCAGTACTTC. It codes for CASRSYEQYF.

This clonotype was detected only a few times. The V gene is TRBV4-3, the J gene TRBJ1-5, with unresolved D. The germline gives CDR1 LGHNA, CDR2 YSLEER. Trimming removed 0 bases from V and 7 bases from J, with 7 bases in between. This CDR3 has 13 amino acids. The CDR3 loop reads CASSQDQEQPQHF. The CDR3 nucleotides are TGCGCCAGCAGCCAAGATCAGGAGCAGCCCCAGCATTTT.

This rearrangement joins TRBV5-4 to TRBJ1-1; no firm D call. This CDR3 region has 18 residues. The V end lost 0 bases, the J end lost 0 bases, and 18 bases lay between the germline ends. Germline CDR1 SGHNT, CDR2 YYREEE (reference sequence). The CDR3 coding sequence is TGTGCCAGCAGCTTGGATAGGGCCGTGAGGCCCTTGAACACTGAAGCTTTCTTT. Protein: CASSLDRAVRPLNTEAFF.

CDR3: CASSVAGLAGGPSSYNEQFF. DNA for the CDR3: TGTGCCAGCAGCGTAGCTGGGCTAGCGGGAGGGCCGAGCTCCTACAATGAGCAGTTCTTC. This chain joins TRBV9 and TRBJ2-1; 12 bases match TRBD2. There are 20 residues in the CDR3. Germline V gene sequence: CDR1 SGDLS, CDR2 YYNGEE. V lost 0 bases, J lost 0 bases, and 10 bases stayed unmatched.

This clonotype has a handful of counts. This chain connects TRBV15 to TRBJ2-3, with 7 bases fitting TRBD2. CDR3 size: 16 residues. Per germline, CDR1 LNHNV and CDR2 YYDKDF (reference sequence). V lost 4 bases, J lost 0 bases, and 7 bases stayed unmatched. CDR3 in amino acids: CATSTRGEGSTDTQYF. The CDR3 DNA is TGTGCCACCAGCACCCGGGGGGAGGGGAGCACAGATACGCAGTATTTT. The full variable domain, completed using reference TRBV15 and TRBJ2-3, is DAMVIQNPRYQVTQFGKPVTLSCSQTLNHNVMYWYQQKSSQAPKLLFHYYDKDFNNEADTPDNFQSRRPNTSFCFLDIRSPGLGDTAMYLCATSTRGEGSTDTQYFGPGTRLTVL.

V and J are TRBV7-9 and TRBJ2-7, with 7 bases identical to TRBD1. The CDR3 totals 14 residues. Germline trimming cut 1 base from V and 8 bases from J; bases unmatched to any gene: 8. The germline CDR1 and CDR2 sequences are SEHNR and FQNEAQ (reference sequence). In nucleotides, the CDR3 is TGTGCCAGCAGCTTAGTCGGGCAGGGGGAGAAGCAGTACTTC. Residues: CASSLVGQGEKQYF.

The chain joins TRBV7-2 to TRBJ2-1; TRBD1 matches at 8 bases. Trimming removed 5 bases from V and 4 bases from J; junction bases left unmatched: 7. The CDR3 covers 15 residues. Germline CDR1 and CDR2: SGHTA and FQGNSA. This CDR3 reads CASSPRGQVYNEQFF. For the CDR3, the DNA is TGTGCCAGCAGCCCCAGGGGACAGGTATACAATGAGCAGTTCTTC.

This clonotype has at least ten counts. This chain links TRBV27 with TRBJ1-1, with 8 bases identical to TRBD1. The CDR3 extends over 15 amino acids. Per germline, CDR1 MNHEY and CDR2 SMNVEV (reference sequence). Germline trimming cut 7 bases from V and 5 bases from J; bases unmatched to any gene: 12. CDR3 DNA: TGTGCCAGCATCGGTACAGGGGGTGCCACAACTGAAGCTTTCTTT. It encodes CASIGTGGATTEAFF.